The 3 T cell receptor beta chains below all came from one sample that was sequenced in a study of blood T cell repertoires in COVID-19. Some clones are missing from TCRdb's copy, which holds only in-frame ones; the method was immunoSEQ multiplex PCR. The data show approximately 200,000 clones, with about four fifths seen just once and about 1.8% held by the top ten. The sample taken for sequencing was PBMCs or T cells enriched from blood (not recorded which). The receptors shown here come from a man in his 60s who had recovered from COVID-19.

V gene TRBV6-5 combines with J gene TRBJ2-7, with 11 bases matching TRBD1. The CDR3 length is 14 residues. Germline values: CDR1 MNHEY, CDR2 SVGAGI. V was clipped by 6 bases and J by 7 bases; unmatched bases: 8. The CDR3 protein is CASSLGQGEDEQYF. As DNA, the CDR3 is TGTGCCAGCAGCCTGGGACAGGGGGAGGATGAGCAGTACTTC.

V gene TRBV27 combines with J gene TRBJ1-2; 7 bases agree with TRBD1. The V segment lost 6 bases and the J segment 3 bases; nucleotides outside the gene matches: 13. CDR1 is MNHEY, CDR2 SMNVEV, per germline (reference sequence). The CDR3 has 16 amino acids. The chain's CDR3 is CASRPTRTGRYYGYTF. The DNA for the CDR3 is TGTGCCAGCAGACCCACCCGGACAGGCCGCTACTATGGCTACACCTTC.

This clone has more than one count but fewer than ten. The chain combines TRBV7-9 with TRBJ1-5, with TRBD1 matching 7 bases. Losses at the gene ends were 5 bases for V and 5 bases for J; bases not matched to a gene: 3. The germline V gene encodes CDR1 SEHNR and CDR2 FQNEAQ (reference sequence). The CDR3 covers 13 residues. The CDR3 region is CASSTGEYQPQHF. The CDR3 DNA is TGTGCCAGCAGCACAGGGGAGTATCAGCCCCAGCATTTT.